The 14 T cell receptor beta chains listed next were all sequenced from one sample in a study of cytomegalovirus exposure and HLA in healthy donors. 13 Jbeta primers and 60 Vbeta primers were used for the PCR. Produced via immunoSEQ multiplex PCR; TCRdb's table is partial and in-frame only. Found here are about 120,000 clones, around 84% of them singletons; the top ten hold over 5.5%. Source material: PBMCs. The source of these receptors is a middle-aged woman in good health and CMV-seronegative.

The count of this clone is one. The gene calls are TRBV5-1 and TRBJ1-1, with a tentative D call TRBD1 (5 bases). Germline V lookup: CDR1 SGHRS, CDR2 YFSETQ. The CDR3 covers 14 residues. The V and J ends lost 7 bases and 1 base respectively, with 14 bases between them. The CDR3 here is CASGSEGANTEAFF. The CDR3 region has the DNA TGCGCCAGCGGATCAGAAGGGGCGAACACTGAAGCTTTCTTT. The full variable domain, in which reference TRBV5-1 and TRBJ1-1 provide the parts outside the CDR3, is KAGVTQTPRYLIKTRGQQVTLSCSPISGHRSVSWYQQTPGQGLQFLFEYFSETQRNKGNFPGRFSGRQFSNSRSEMNVSTLELGDSALYLCASGSEGANTEAFFGQGTRLTVV.

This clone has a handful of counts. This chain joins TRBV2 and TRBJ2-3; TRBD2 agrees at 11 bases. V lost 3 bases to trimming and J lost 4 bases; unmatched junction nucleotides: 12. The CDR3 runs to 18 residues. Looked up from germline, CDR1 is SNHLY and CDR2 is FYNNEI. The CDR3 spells CASSEGRLAGGAADTQYF. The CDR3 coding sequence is TGTGCCAGCAGTGAGGGGCGGCTAGCGGGAGGAGCCGCAGATACGCAGTATTTT.

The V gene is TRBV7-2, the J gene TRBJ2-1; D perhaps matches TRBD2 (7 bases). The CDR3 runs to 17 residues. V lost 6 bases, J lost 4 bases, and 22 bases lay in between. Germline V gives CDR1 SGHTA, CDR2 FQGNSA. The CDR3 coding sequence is TGTGCCAGCAGGGAGGGGGGGACTACCCCGTCGTACAATGAGCAGTTCTTC. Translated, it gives CASREGGTTPSYNEQFF. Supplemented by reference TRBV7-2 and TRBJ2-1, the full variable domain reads GAGVSQSPSNKVTEKGKDVELRCDPISGHTALYWYRQSLGQGLEFLIYFQGNSAPDKSGLPSDRFSAERTGGSVSTLTIQRTQQEDSAVYLCASREGGTTPSYNEQFFGPGTRLTVL.

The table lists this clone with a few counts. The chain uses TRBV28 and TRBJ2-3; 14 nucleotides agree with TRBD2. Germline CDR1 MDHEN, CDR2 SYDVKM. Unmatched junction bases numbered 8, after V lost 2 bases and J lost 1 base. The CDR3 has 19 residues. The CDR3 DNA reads TGTGCCAGCAGTTTACCCGGACTAGCGGGAGGTCCGGGCACAGATACGCAGTATTTT. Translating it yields CASSLPGLAGGPGTDTQYF.

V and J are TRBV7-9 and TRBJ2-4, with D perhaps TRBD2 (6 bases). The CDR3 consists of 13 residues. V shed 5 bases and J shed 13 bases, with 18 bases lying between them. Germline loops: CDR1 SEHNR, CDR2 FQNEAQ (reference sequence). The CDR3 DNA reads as TGTGCCAGCAGCCCTACAGGCCGGGGGTTCCAGTACTTC. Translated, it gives CASSPTGRGFQYF.

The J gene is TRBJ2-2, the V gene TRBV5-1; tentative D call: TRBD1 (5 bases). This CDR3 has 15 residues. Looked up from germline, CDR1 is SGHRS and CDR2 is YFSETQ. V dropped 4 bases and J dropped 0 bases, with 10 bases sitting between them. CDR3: CASSATAPNTGELFF. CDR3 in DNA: TGCGCCAGCAGCGCGACAGCGCCGAACACCGGGGAGCTGTTTTTT. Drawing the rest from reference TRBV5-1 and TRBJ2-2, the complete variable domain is KAGVTQTPRYLIKTRGQQVTLSCSPISGHRSVSWYQQTPGQGLQFLFEYFSETQRNKGNFPGRFSGRQFSNSRSEMNVSTLELGDSALYLCASSATAPNTGELFFGEGSRLTVL.

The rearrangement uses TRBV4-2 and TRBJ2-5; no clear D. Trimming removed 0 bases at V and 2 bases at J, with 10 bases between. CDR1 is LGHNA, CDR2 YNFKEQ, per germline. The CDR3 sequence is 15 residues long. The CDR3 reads CASSQDFARQETQYF. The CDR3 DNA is TGTGCCAGCAGCCAAGATTTCGCCAGGCAAGAGACCCAGTACTTC.

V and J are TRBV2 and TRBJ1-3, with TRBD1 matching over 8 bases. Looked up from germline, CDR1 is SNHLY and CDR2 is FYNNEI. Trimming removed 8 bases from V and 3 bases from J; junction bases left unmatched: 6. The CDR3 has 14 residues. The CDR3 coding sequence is TGTGCCAGCGCCCGGACAGGGAGTGGAAACACCATATATTTT. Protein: CASARTGSGNTIYF.

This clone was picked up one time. The CDR3 here is CASSPPIGTGATGELFF. The CDR3 region has the DNA TGTGCCAGCTCACCACCGATCGGGACAGGGGCCACCGGGGAGCTGTTTTTT. The chain has TRBV18 and TRBJ2-2; 10 nucleotides line up with TRBD1. Germline V gives CDR1 KGHSH, CDR2 LQKENI. The V and J ends lost 0 bases and 4 bases, in that order; junction bases with no gene match: 5. CDR3 length: 17 amino acids.

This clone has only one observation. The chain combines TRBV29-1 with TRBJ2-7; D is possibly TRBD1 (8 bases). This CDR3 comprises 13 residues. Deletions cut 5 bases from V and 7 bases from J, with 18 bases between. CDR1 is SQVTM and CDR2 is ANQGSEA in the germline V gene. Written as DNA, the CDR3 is TGCAGCGTTTCAAACAGGGGGGGGATGGAGCAGTACTTC. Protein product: CSVSNRGGMEQYF.

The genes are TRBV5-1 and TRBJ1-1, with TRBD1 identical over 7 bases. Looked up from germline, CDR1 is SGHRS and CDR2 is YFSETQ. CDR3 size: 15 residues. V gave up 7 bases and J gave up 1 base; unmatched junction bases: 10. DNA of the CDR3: TGCGCCAGCTTCCGGGACAGAGGATCGAACACTGAAGCTTTCTTT. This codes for CASFRDRGSNTEAFF. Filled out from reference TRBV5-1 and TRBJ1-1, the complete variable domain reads KAGVTQTPRYLIKTRGQQVTLSCSPISGHRSVSWYQQTPGQGLQFLFEYFSETQRNKGNFPGRFSGRQFSNSRSEMNVSTLELGDSALYLCASFRDRGSNTEAFFGQGTRLTVV.

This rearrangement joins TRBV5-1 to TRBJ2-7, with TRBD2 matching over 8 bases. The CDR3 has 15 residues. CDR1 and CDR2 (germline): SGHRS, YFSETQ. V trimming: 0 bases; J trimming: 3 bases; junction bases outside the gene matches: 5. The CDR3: CASSLVPAGVYEQYF. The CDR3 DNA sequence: TGCGCCAGCAGCTTGGTGCCAGCGGGAGTCTACGAGCAGTACTTC.

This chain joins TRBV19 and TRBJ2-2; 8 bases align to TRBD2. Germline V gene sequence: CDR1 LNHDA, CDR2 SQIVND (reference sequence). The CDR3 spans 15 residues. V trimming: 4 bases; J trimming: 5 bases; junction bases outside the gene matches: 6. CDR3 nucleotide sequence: TGTGCCAGTAGTAACAGACTAGCGCGTACCGGGGAGCTGTTTTTT. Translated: CASSNRLARTGELFF.

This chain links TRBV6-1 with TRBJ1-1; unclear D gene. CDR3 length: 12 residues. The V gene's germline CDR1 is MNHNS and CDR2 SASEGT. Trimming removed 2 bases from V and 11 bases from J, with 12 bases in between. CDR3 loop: CASSEIGWEAFF. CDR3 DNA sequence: TGTGCCAGCAGTGAAATAGGCTGGGAGGCTTTCTTT.